The T cell receptor (beta chain) under discussion was sequenced for a study of blood T cell repertoires in COVID-19. At the level of the study: Samples came from the United States, Italy and Spain, spanning acute and convalescent COVID-19.

Method: immunoSEQ multiplex PCR; TCRdb's copy keeps in-frame clones and lacks some. The data show roughly 350,000 clones, over 75% seen once. The V end was cut by 1 base, the J end by 6 bases, with 9 bases between. CDR1 MGHRA and CDR2 YSYEKL come from the germline V gene. This CDR3 contains 13 residues. The table lists this clone with a count of one. The chain is built from TRBV4-1 and TRBJ1-2; D is perhaps TRBD1 (5 bases). The sample comprised peripheral blood. This clonotype was sampled from a young woman with COVID-19, enrolled during active disease. The CDR3 sequence: CASSQAGGNGYTF. DNA for the CDR3: TGCGCCAGCAGCCAAGCCGGGGGGAATGGCTACACCTTC.